This is a list of T cell receptor beta chains from one sample in a study of cytomegalovirus exposure and HLA in healthy donors. Generated by immunoSEQ multiplex PCR, the TCRdb table keeps only in-frame clones and is missing some. The table includes 78,000 or so clones, less than 96% detected once. Sequenced input: PBMCs. The receptors were gathered from a man aged 18-30 years in good health and CMV-seropositive. CDR3s include the opening cysteine and the closing phenylalanine or tryptophan.

>TRBJ1-2|TRBV27
CASSFHGQGDGYTF
>TRBJ2-1|TRBV19
CASSTDRGVNEQFF
>TRBJ1-4|TRBV9
CASSVDSATNEKLFF
>TRBJ2-7|TRBV9
CASRGGGFTYEQYF
>TRBJ1-1|TRBV10-2
CASRQGGTEAFF
>TRBJ1-3|TRBV30
CAWSVPGTIYF
>TRBJ2-1|TRBV4-1
CASSQVTSGRNEQFF
>TRBJ1-3|TRBV6-5
CASSYSSGVGNTIYF
>TRBJ2-1|TRBV5-1
CASSFEVYNEQFF
>TRBJ2-2|TRBV2
CASSFDRVGAGELFF
>TRBJ2-3|TRBV27
CASGDLDTQYF
>TRBJ1-6|TRBV30
CAWSVGTAYSPLHF
>TRBJ2-2|TRBV5-1
CASSSEEPGTGELFF
>TRBJ1-2|TRBV9
CASSATGTGDYGYTF
>TRBJ2-6|TRBV21-1
CASGIEGQGYSGANVLTF
>TRBJ2-2|TRBV27
CASGAGRNTGELFF
>TRBJ1-3|TRBV18
CASSPTQGSGNTIYF
>TRBJ2-2|TRBV7-8
CASSLASYTGELFF
>TRBJ1-2|TRBV7-8
CASSLEVLGQIYGYTF
>TRBJ2-3|TRBV21-1
CASSKARTRSNTQYF
>TRBJ2-3|TRBV30
CAWSPAGLAGTDTQYF
>TRBJ2-3|TRBV9
CASSETGSDTQYF
>TRBJ2-6|TRBV9
CASSVESSGANVLTF